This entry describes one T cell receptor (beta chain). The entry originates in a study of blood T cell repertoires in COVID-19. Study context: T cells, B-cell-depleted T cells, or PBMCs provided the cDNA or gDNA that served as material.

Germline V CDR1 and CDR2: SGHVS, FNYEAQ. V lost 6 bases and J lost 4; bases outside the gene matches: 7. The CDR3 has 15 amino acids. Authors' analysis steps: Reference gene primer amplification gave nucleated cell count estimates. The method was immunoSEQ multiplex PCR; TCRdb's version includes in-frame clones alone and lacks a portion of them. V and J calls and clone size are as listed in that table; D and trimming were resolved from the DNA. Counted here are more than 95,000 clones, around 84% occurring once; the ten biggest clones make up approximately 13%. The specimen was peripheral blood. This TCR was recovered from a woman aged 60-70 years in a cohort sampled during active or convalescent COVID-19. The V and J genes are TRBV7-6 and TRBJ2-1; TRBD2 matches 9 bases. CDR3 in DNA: TGTGCCAGCAGGGCGGGAGGGCCTGGGTACAATGAGCAGTTCTTC. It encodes CASRAGGPGYNEQFF.